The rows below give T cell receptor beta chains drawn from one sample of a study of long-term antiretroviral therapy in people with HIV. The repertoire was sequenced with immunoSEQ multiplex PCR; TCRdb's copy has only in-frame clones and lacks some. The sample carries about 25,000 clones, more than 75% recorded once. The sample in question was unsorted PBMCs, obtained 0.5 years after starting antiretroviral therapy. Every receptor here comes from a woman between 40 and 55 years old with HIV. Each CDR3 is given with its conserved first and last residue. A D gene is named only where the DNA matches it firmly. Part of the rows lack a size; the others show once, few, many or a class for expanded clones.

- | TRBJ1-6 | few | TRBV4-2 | TGTGCCAGCAGCCAAGGACGGACTAATTCACCCCTCCACTTT | CASSQGRTNSPLHF
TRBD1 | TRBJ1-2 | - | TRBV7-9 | TGTGCCAGCAGCTTGACAGGGATAGATGGCTACACCTTC | CASSLTGIDGYTF
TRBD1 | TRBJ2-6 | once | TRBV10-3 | TGTGCCATCAGCGGACAGGGGGGTCAAGGGGCCAACGTCCTGACTTTC | CAISGQGGQGANVLTF
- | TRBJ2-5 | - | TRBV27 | TGTGCCAGCAGTTTAAAGGGACACCAGTTCCAAGAGACCCAGTACTTC | CASSLKGHQFQETQYF
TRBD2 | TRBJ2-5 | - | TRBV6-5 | TGTGCCAGCAGTTACGGGACTAGCGGCCAAGAAGGGACCCAGTACTTC | CASSYGTSGQEGTQYF
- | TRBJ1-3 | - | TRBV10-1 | TGCGCCAGCAGTGAGTCCTTCCAGGGGCGCTCTGGAAACACCATATATTTT | CASSESFQGRSGNTIYF
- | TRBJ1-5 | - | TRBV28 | TGTGCCAGCAGTTCCACCCGGCCCCAGCATTTT | CASSSTRPQHF
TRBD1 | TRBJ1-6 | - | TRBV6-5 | TGTGCCAGCAGTTACCGAGAGGGGACAGGCTCACCCCTCCACTTT | CASSYREGTGSPLHF
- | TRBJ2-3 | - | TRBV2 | TGTGCCAGCAGTGAAGGGGGTAGCTACACAGATACGCAGTATTTT | CASSEGGSYTDTQYF
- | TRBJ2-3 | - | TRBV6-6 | TGTGCCAGCAGTTACTCGAGTGCGGATTTGGGGGATACGCAGTATTTT | CASSYSSADLGDTQYF
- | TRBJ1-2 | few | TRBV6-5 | TGTGCCAGCAGGGACGGAGCTAACTATGGCTACACCTTC | CASRDGANYGYTF
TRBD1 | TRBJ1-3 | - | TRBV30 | TGTGCCTGGAGTCCGGGACAGGTATCTGGAAACACCATATATTTT | CAWSPGQVSGNTIYF
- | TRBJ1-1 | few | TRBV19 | TGTGCCAGTAGGAAAACGACAGGCCGTAGGAACACTGAAGCTTTCTTT | CASRKTTGRRNTEAFF
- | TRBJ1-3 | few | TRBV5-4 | TGTGCCAGCAGCTTGCTGGGGTCCGGAAACACCATATATTTT | CASSLLGSGNTIYF
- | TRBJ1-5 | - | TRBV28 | TGTGCCAGCAGTTCCGGAGGACAGTGGGGTCAGCCCCAGCATTTT | CASSSGGQWGQPQHF
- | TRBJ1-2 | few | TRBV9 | TGTGCCAGCAGCGTAGAGGGGCGCTACGGCTATGGCTACACCTTC | CASSVEGRYGYGYTF